This TCR beta chain was recorded in a study of T cell repertoires in aging, cancer and after chemotherapy. The template was genomic DNA from peripheral blood, not RNA. Rearranged V-D-J TRB sequences were amplified with a mixed TRB-A/B primer pool. TCRdb passed the multiplex PCR reads through MiXCR, listing each CDR3 protein once. Among about 6,200 distinct CDR3 sequences listed, approximately 25% were seen once. Study-wide results and caveats: In cancer patients, declining TCR diversity with age involved lost richness and lost evenness. Immunological memory after chemotherapy cannot be judged from the repertoire data.

This clonotype occurred a few times. The antigen remains unidentified. The CDR3 sequence is 15 residues long. Trimming shortened V by 7 bases and J by 6 bases, and 19 bases separated the two germline ends. Germline V CDR1 and CDR2: LNHDA, SQIVND (reference sequence). Sequencing input: blood. The sequence derives from a human donor in good health. The chain recombines TRBV19 with TRBJ1-5; weak D call: TRBD1 (5 bases). CDR3 sequence reads: CASIRTPNPGQPQHF. In DNA form, the CDR3 reads TGTGCCAGTATACGGACACCCAATCCCGGTCAGCCCCAGCATTTT.